The T cell receptor beta chain described here comes from a study of T cell responses to AZD1222 COVID-19 vaccine. General study points: Mapped onto spike, vaccine-associated CD4 TCRs spanned it and were dominant at 160-218 and 743-854. Baseline seropositivity occurred in only a handful of AZD1222 recipients.

For this clone: The antigen is unknown.

The data were produced by immunoSEQ multiplex PCR, yet TCRdb's version contains in-frame clones alone and is incomplete. There are around 74,000 clones in the sample; roughly 94% occur only once, and 7% to 8.5% lies in the top ten. This CDR3 has 15 residues. V dropped 5 bases and J dropped 5 bases, with 13 bases sitting between them. The V gene's germline CDR1 is SGHVS and CDR2 FNYEAQ. This TCR was recovered from an adult in good health. The material sequenced was peripheral blood, taken on day 0 of MenACWY control vaccination. V and J are TRBV7-6 and TRBJ1-6, with D unresolved. This CDR3 reads CASSTGRRNNSPLHF. The CDR3 nucleotides are TGTGCCAGCAGCACTGGACGGCGAAATAATTCACCCCTCCACTTT.